These 14 T cell receptor beta chains came from one sample sequenced in a study of T-cell reconstitution after alpha-beta-depleted transplantation in children. Preparation of the TCRbeta library used unique molecular identifiers. TCRdb passed the PCR reads through MiXCR, listing each CDR3 protein once. The table includes fewer than 550,000 distinct CDR3 sequences, around 15% detected once. The specimen was PBMCs, mostly from graft donor cells, collected 360 days after TCRalphabeta/CD19-depleted stem cell transplant. These receptor sequences come from a boy in the first two years of life who had a stem cell transplant for Wiskott-Aldrich syndrome, so the T cells may come from the graft donor.

This clonotype has only a few counts. This sequence joins TRBV3-1 and TRBJ2-5; D is unclear. The CDR3 has 12 amino acids. CDR1 and CDR2 (germline): LGHDT, YNNKEL (reference sequence). Trimming removed 1 base at V and 4 bases at J, with 4 bases between. Here the CDR3 reads CASSQALETQYF. As DNA, the CDR3 is TGTGCCAGCAGCCAAGCCCTAGAGACCCAGTACTTC.

The V and J genes are TRBV12-3 or TRBV12-4 and TRBJ2-7; 9 bases line up with TRBD1. Trimming at V came to 3 bases and at J to 4 bases, leaving 4 bases not matched to a gene. This CDR3 has 14 residues. The chain's CDR3 is CASSFRQGEYEQYF. The CDR3 bases are TGTGCCAGCAGTTTTCGACAGGGGGAATACGAGCAGTACTTC.

V usage is TRBV11-3 and J usage is TRBJ1-1, with TRBD1 as a possible D gene (5 bases). In germline, CDR1 is SGHNT, CDR2 YENEEA. The CDR3 runs 13 residues. The V and J ends lost 3 bases and 8 bases respectively, with 13 bases between them. The CDR3 DNA reads as TGTGCCAGCAGCTTCCCGAACAGGAGGGAAGCTTTCTTT. It codes for CASSFPNRREAFF.

This chain joins TRBV4-1 and TRBJ2-5, with 8 bases identical to TRBD2. In germline, CDR1 is MGHRA, CDR2 YSYEKL. V shed 5 bases and J 1 base; nucleotides not matched to a gene: 6. The CDR3 has 15 residues. The CDR3 sequence: CASSSRGLAQETQYF. CDR3 in DNA: TGCGCCAGCAGCTCCCGCGGACTAGCCCAAGAGACCCAGTACTTC.

The chain links TRBV4-1 to TRBJ2-5; possibly TRBD1 or TRBD2 for D (6 bases each). The CDR3 has 17 residues. Per the germline V gene, CDR1 is MGHRA and CDR2 is YSYEKL. Trimming cost V 3 bases and J 6 bases, with 23 bases left between them. The CDR3 DNA reads TGCGCCAGCAGCCACCTCTTTAAGGAGGGGGGAGGAAAGACCCAGTACTTC. It encodes CASSHLFKEGGGKTQYF.

This clonotype came up a few times. V is TRBV5-5 and J is TRBJ2-4, with 7 bases identical to TRBD1. CDR1 is SGHKS and CDR2 is YYEKEE in the germline V gene (reference sequence). The CDR3 contains 17 residues. V shed 4 bases, J shed 8 bases, and the junction held 18 bases outside the gene matches. The CDR3 nucleotides read TGTGCCAGCAGCCGTAATAGGGTAGACAGGGTCAGGGACATTCAGTACTTC. Translating it yields CASSRNRVDRVRDIQYF.

Regarding this clonotype: At one end the junction does not follow the germline gene, possibly because of a read error. The CDR3 DNA reads TGTGCCAGTTCACCACCGTGGGCTTTCTACGAGCAGTACTTC. Translating gives CASSPPWAFYEQYF. This sequence joins TRBV18 and TRBJ2-7; unclear D gene. Germline assignment: CDR1 KGHSH and CDR2 LQKENI. The CDR3 extends over 14 amino acids. The whole variable domain, filled in from reference TRBV18 and TRBJ2-7, reads NAGVMQNPRHLVRRRGQEARLRCSPMKGHSHVYWYRQLPEEGLKFMVYLQKENIIDESGMPKERFSAEFPKEGPSILRIQQVVRGDSAAYFCASSPPWAFYEQYFGPGTRLTVT.

This clonotype was observed many times. This rearrangement joins TRBV27 to TRBJ2-7, with D perhaps TRBD2 (5 bases). Germline CDR1 and CDR2: MNHEY and SMNVEV (reference sequence). This CDR3 has 12 residues. V shed 8 bases and J shed 3 bases, with 11 bases lying between them. The CDR3 spells CASGTRFYEQYF. The CDR3 DNA sequence: TGTGCCAGCGGAACTAGGTTCTACGAGCAGTACTTC.

This clonotype was counted a few times. The V gene is TRBV6-1, the J gene TRBJ1-5; D remains ambiguous. The CDR3 is 14 residues long. The V and J ends lost 3 bases and 6 bases respectively, with 12 bases between them. CDR1 is MNHNS and CDR2 is SASEGT in the germline V gene. The CDR3 nucleotides are TGTGCCAGCAGTGATCGTGGGGAGAGTCAGCCCCAGCATTTT. Translation: CASSDRGESQPQHF.

This clonotype was counted many times. The gene calls are TRBV6-5 and TRBJ2-6; D gene ambiguous. The CDR3 has 11 residues. The germline V and J ends were trimmed by 8 bases and 3 bases, with 2 bases remaining between them. Germline V gene lookup returns CDR1 MNHEY and CDR2 SVGAGI. The CDR3 coding sequence is TGTGCCAGCGGTGGGGCCAACGTCCTGACTTTC. This gives the protein CASGGANVLTF.

This clonotype was detected only a few times. The chain employs TRBV11-3 and TRBJ2-1, with D unclear. CDR3 length equals 22 residues. CDR1 is SGHNT and CDR2 is YENEEA in the germline V gene. Deletions cut 1 base from V and 0 bases from J, with 28 bases between. The CDR3 nucleotides are TGTGCCAGCAGCTTAGGGTTTATAGTTTATAGGCTGAACCTCTCCTCCTACAATGAGCAGTTCTTC. Its translation is CASSLGFIVYRLNLSSYNEQFF.

This clonotype came up once. The chain carries TRBV12-3 or TRBV12-4 and TRBJ2-5, with 10 bases identical to TRBD2. V lost 4 bases to trimming and J lost 5 bases; unmatched junction nucleotides: 7. The CDR3 has 15 residues. This chain's CDR3 is CASSSAGGFGETQYF. The CDR3 DNA is TGTGCCAGCAGTTCAGCGGGAGGGTTCGGGGAGACCCAGTACTTC.

This clonotype has a handful of counts. This chain uses TRBV15 with TRBJ2-7, with D perhaps TRBD2 (6 bases). CDR1 and CDR2 (germline): LNHNV, YYDKDF (reference sequence). The germline V and J ends were trimmed by 3 bases and 1 base, with 19 bases remaining between them. The CDR3 has 17 residues. The CDR3 DNA reads as TGTGCCACCAGCAGCTTCTACGCGGGGACCGAGTCCTACGAGCAGTACTTC. It specifies CATSSFYAGTESYEQYF.

This chain joins TRBV12-3 or TRBV12-4 and TRBJ2-5; weak D call: TRBD2 (6 bases). The CDR3 runs 14 residues. V lost 4 bases to trimming and J lost 4 bases, with 13 bases between them. The chain's CDR3 is CASSSGGKRETQYF. The CDR3 DNA reads TGTGCCAGCAGTTCTGGGGGGAAACGAGAGACCCAGTACTTC.